This TCR beta chain was captured by sequencing in a study of T cells in Graves' hyperthyroidism and ophthalmopathy. Stability of Graves' hyperthyroidism was defined as absent ophthalmopathy progression within 18 months. Each diagnosis was grounded in clinical symptoms, serum thyroxine and TRAb, thyroid ultrasound, and orbital computed tomography. Amplification targeted TCR beta CDR3 regions from RNA transcripts. In the first-round RT-PCR of the TCR CDR3, the HTBI primer set was used. Via MiXCR, TCRdb re-called the multiplex PCR reads, giving one row per CDR3 protein. Of about 350,000 distinct CDR3 sequences listed, about 14% are singletons. The V gene's germline CDR1 is SEHNR and CDR2 FQNEAQ (reference sequence). Between the trimmed V and J ends, which lost 5 bases and 0 bases, there was a span of 13 bases. The CDR3 totals 15 residues. Overall study results and limits: The blood repertoire included most of the expanded thyroid clonotypes above 0.001.

Concerning this clonotype itself: Antigen specificity is unknown.

This TCR was recovered from a young woman with Graves' hyperthyroidism. This chain uses TRBV7-9 with TRBJ1-1; D not certain. Sequencing was done on a sample of blood. Here the CDR3 reads CASSRMALMNTEAFF. CDR3 nucleotides: TGTGCCAGCAGCCGCATGGCTTTAATGAACACTGAAGCTTTCTTT.